This T cell receptor (beta chain) appears in the sequencing data of a study of early T cells in non-severe SARS-CoV-2 infection. Study summary: Chains from this unsorted whole-blood bulk RNA could not be paired.

This clonotype was seen a handful of times. Its antigen is not known. General study points: VDJdb-based annotation leaned toward anti-spike CD8 responses and missed private and CD4 specificities.

MiXCR, applied by TCRdb to the 5' RACE reads, yields one record per CDR3 protein. The table has about 48,000 distinct CDR3 sequences, around 9.1% seen once. CDR3 length: 14 amino acids. The V gene lost 7 bases and the J gene lost 5 bases, with 16 bases spanning the gap. V usage is TRBV12-3 or TRBV12-4 and J usage is TRBJ2-3; D is possibly TRBD1 (5 bases). This clonotype originated in an adult who was a healthcare worker with PCR-confirmed SARS-CoV-2 infection or an uninfected control (not recorded which). The source material was whole blood. The CDR3 protein is CASTLLTGGDTQYF. The CDR3 bases are TGTGCCAGCACCTTGCTAACAGGCGGAGATACGCAGTATTTT.